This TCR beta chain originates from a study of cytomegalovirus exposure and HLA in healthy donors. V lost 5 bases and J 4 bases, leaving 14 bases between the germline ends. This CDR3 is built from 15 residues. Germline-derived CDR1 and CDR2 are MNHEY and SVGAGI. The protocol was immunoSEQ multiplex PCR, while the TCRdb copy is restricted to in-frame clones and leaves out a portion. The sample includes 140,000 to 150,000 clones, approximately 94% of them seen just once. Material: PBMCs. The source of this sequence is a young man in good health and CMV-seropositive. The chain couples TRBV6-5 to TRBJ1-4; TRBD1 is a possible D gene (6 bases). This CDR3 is CASSSGGADNEKLFF. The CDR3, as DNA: TGTGCCAGCAGTAGCGGGGGGGCCGATAATGAAAAACTGTTTTTT.